This passage covers 21 T cell receptor beta chains from one sample sequenced in a study of blood T cell repertoires in COVID-19 (dated by TCRdb to about 2020). The library was built by means of the immunoSEQ multiplex PCR assay. This is the immuneACCESS table as TCRdb keeps it, with only in-frame sequences that have V and J called. A part of the clones is gone; compared with another copy, unresolved V genes explain less than half, and the rest is unexplained. The sample table shows around 210,000 clones, and 85% are seen once. 5.1% of the sample is held by the ten biggest clonotypes. Sequencing used peripheral blood. All receptors come from a man aged 45-65 years with COVID-19, enrolled during active disease.

The chain uses TRBV4-2 and TRBJ2-7; D gene ambiguous. CDR1 and CDR2 (germline): LGHNA, YNFKEQ. This CDR3 spans 14 amino acids. With 1 base removed from V and 0 bases from J, the gap between germline ends came to 7 bases. Here the CDR3 reads CASSQGLISYEQYF. The CDR3 DNA follows: TGTGCCAGCAGCCAAGGCCTAATCTCCTACGAGCAGTACTTC.

The chain uses TRBV6-1 and TRBJ1-2; TRBD1 matches at 7 bases. CDR1 and CDR2 from the germline V gene are MNHNS and SASEGT. The CDR3 has 14 residues. V was pared by 2 bases and J by 4 bases, with 4 bases of the junction left unmatched. CDR3 DNA: TGTGCCAGCAGTGAATTGGGACAGCCCTATGGCTACACCTTC. Protein product: CASSELGQPYGYTF.

The chain has TRBV29-1 and TRBJ1-4; maybe TRBD1 (6 bases). The CDR3 consists of 15 residues. Germline CDR1 is SQVTM and CDR2 is ANQGSEA. V dropped 2 bases and J dropped 4 bases, with 14 bases sitting between them. The CDR3, as DNA: TGCAGCGTTGAAACTACAGGGTCTAGTAATGAAAAACTGTTTTTT. Its translation is CSVETTGSSNEKLFF.

The chain is built from TRBV24-1 and TRBJ2-7; 7 bases agree with TRBD1. V trimming: 4 bases; J trimming: 2 bases; junction bases outside the gene matches: 4. This CDR3 region has 14 residues. CDR1 is KGHDR, CDR2 SFDVKD, per germline. The DNA for the CDR3 is TGTGCCACCAGTGACCAGGGACAGCCCTACGAGCAGTACTTC. Amino acids: CATSDQGQPYEQYF.

This clone was recorded only once. The V call is TRBV30, the J call TRBJ1-6; D may be TRBD1 (6 bases). This CDR3 is 15 amino acids long. The ends were cut back, 8 bases at V and 7 bases at J, with 21 bases in the middle. Germline values: CDR1 GTSNPN, CDR2 SVGIG (reference sequence). The CDR3 is CARNQQGTQNSPLHF. CDR3 nucleotides: TGTGCCCGAAACCAACAAGGGACACAGAATTCACCCCTCCACTTT.

V is TRBV5-5 and J is TRBJ2-7, with D perhaps TRBD2 (6 bases). Between the trimmed V and J ends, which lost 1 base and 1 base, there was a span of 9 bases. CDR1 and CDR2 (germline): SGHKS, YYEKEE (reference sequence). The CDR3 is 14 amino acids. The CDR3 region is CASSLRDSSYEQYF. In DNA form, the CDR3 reads TGTGCCAGCAGCTTGCGGGACTCATCCTACGAGCAGTACTTC.

The CDR3 is CASSSGTGRPTAGYTF. The CDR3 nucleotides are TGTGCCAGCAGCTCCGGGACAGGGCGACCCACCGCTGGCTACACCTTC. The V call is TRBV7-4, the J call TRBJ1-2, with 9 nucleotides matching TRBD1. In germline, CDR1 is SGHVT, CDR2 SQSDAQ. V shed 4 bases and J 7 bases; nucleotides not matched to a gene: 13. This CDR3 comprises 16 residues.

This chain connects TRBV7-4 to TRBJ2-7; TRBD2 agrees at 12 bases. With V trimmed by 6 bases and J by 2 bases, 11 bases remained unmatched. CDR1 is SGHVT, CDR2 SQSDAQ, per germline. The CDR3 has 17 amino acids. CDR3 sequence (DNA): TGTGCCAGCAGTCCGGAGGCTAGCGGGGGGGATACCTACGAGCAGTACTTC. It encodes CASSPEASGGDTYEQYF.

Details on this clone: The sample carries other DNA sequences with the same CDR3. The chain is built from TRBV5-1 and TRBJ1-2, with 7 bases matching TRBD1. From germline, CDR1 is SGHRS and CDR2 YFSETQ. The J segment lost 0 bases and the V segment lost 0 bases, leaving 5 bases of the junction unmatched. CDR3 length: 16 amino acids. CDR3 protein: CASSLGGTATNYGYTF. CDR3 DNA: TGCGCCAGCAGCTTGGGCGGGACAGCTACTAACTATGGCTACACCTTC.

CDR3 in DNA: TGTGCCACCAGTCTCGGACAGACCTCTAATGAAAAACTGTTTTTT. The encoded protein is CATSLGQTSNEKLFF. The V gene is TRBV24-1, the J gene TRBJ1-4; a possible D gene is TRBD1 (6 bases). V dropped 6 bases and J dropped 3 bases, with 13 bases sitting between them. The CDR3 covers 15 residues. Germline V CDR1 and CDR2: KGHDR, SFDVKD.

The J gene is TRBJ2-1, the V gene TRBV7-9, with 8 bases aligning to TRBD1. The trim removed 4 bases at V and 5 bases at J, leaving 7 bases unmatched. There are 15 residues in the CDR3. Per germline, CDR1 SEHNR and CDR2 FQNEAQ (reference sequence). CDR3 coding DNA: TGTGCCAGCAGCTGGGGGACAGGCTTGAACAATGAGCAGTTCTTC. Translated: CASSWGTGLNNEQFF. Looking up the rest from reference TRBV7-9 and TRBJ2-1 gives the full variable domain: DTGVSQNPRHKITKRGQNVTFRCDPISEHNRLYWYRQTLGQGPEFLTYFQNEAQLEKSRLLSDRFSAERPKGSFSTLEIQRTEQGDSAMYLCASSWGTGLNNEQFFGPGTRLTVL.

This rearrangement joins TRBV6-5 to TRBJ2-7; TRBD1 agrees at 7 bases. This CDR3 region has 14 residues. V shed 7 bases and J 2 bases; nucleotides not matched to a gene: 8. Germline V gene lookup returns CDR1 MNHEY and CDR2 SVGAGI. CDR3 bases: TGTGCCAGCAAGGACAGGCTACATACCTACGAGCAGTACTTC. This translates into CASKDRLHTYEQYF.

This chain connects TRBV7-2 to TRBJ2-7; 10 bases agree with TRBD2. The CDR3 covers 15 residues. Germline CDR1 is SGHTA and CDR2 is FQGNSA. V dropped 5 bases and J dropped 0; count of bases not matched to a gene: 4. The CDR3 loop is CASSHRTSGSYEQYF. DNA for the CDR3: TGTGCCAGCAGCCACCGGACTAGCGGCTCCTACGAGCAGTACTTC.

The J gene is TRBJ2-1, the V gene TRBV7-9, with TRBD1 matching over 7 bases. V trimming: 5 bases; J trimming: 5 bases; junction bases outside the gene matches: 6. CDR1 is SEHNR and CDR2 is FQNEAQ in the germline V gene (reference sequence). The CDR3 is 14 amino acids. The CDR3 coding sequence is TGTGCCAGCAGCCTACGGACAGGTGACAATGAGCAGTTCTTC. This codes for CASSLRTGDNEQFF.

V and J are TRBV5-4 and TRBJ2-4, with TRBD1 matching over 7 bases. The V gene end was trimmed by 3 bases and the J gene end by 1 base; junction bases not matched to a gene: 7. CDR3 length: 16 residues. The germline V gene encodes CDR1 SGHNT and CDR2 YYREEE (reference sequence). CDR3 nucleotide sequence: TGTGCCAGCAGCTCACCGGGACAGTTGGCCAAAAACATTCAGTACTTC. Encoded protein: CASSSPGQLAKNIQYF.

The V and J genes are TRBV21-1 and TRBJ1-1; the table's D call, TRBD1, has no DNA check behind it. TRBV21-1 is recorded as a pseudogene. This CDR3 has 17 amino acids. CDR3 in amino acids: CASSKEIKRDRDTEAFF. CDR3 DNA: TGTGCCAGCAGCAAAGAGATTAAGCGGGACAGGGACACTGAAGCTTTCTTT.

The CDR3 region is CATSHRQGPLETQYF. CDR3 DNA: TGTGCCACCAGTCACCGACAGGGTCCTTTGGAGACCCAGTACTTC. This chain connects TRBV24-1 to TRBJ2-5, with TRBD1 matching 7 bases. The ends lost 6 bases at V and 5 bases at J; junction bases unmatched: 11. The germline V gene has CDR1 KGHDR and CDR2 SFDVKD. The CDR3 contains 15 residues.

This clone was seen only a few times. The chain recombines TRBV6-2 or TRBV6-3 with TRBJ1-2; a possible D gene is TRBD1 (6 bases). The CDR3 spans 15 residues. CDR1 and CDR2 (germline): MNHEY, SVGEGT. The V end was cut by 0 bases, the J end by 4 bases, with 12 bases between. CDR3 in amino acids: CASSYSPDRSYGYTF. In DNA, the CDR3 is TGTGCCAGCAGTTACTCGCCCGACAGGAGCTATGGCTACACCTTC.

V gene TRBV4-1 combines with J gene TRBJ2-1, with 10 bases identical to TRBD2. V dropped 4 bases and J dropped 0; count of bases not matched to a gene: 9. Germline V gene sequence: CDR1 MGHRA, CDR2 YSYEKL. The CDR3 spans 18 residues. CDR3 DNA: TGCGCCAGCAGCCGTACAAGCGGGGGGGTTAGCTCCTACAATGAGCAGTTCTTC. It encodes CASSRTSGGVSSYNEQFF.

The chain is built from TRBV4-1 and TRBJ2-7, with TRBD1 matching over 9 bases. Germline assignment: CDR1 MGHRA and CDR2 YSYEKL. J gave up 1 base and V 0 bases, and 4 bases lay outside the gene matches. This CDR3 has 16 amino acids. CDR3 region: CASSQERTGVSYEQYF. As DNA, the CDR3 is TGCGCCAGCAGCCAAGAGAGGACAGGGGTTTCCTACGAGCAGTACTTC.

The chain employs TRBV5-1 and TRBJ2-7, with 7 nucleotides matching TRBD1. Germline V gene lookup returns CDR1 SGHRS and CDR2 YFSETQ. The V segment lost 6 bases and the J segment 4 bases; nucleotides outside the gene matches: 7. This CDR3 comprises 13 residues. The CDR3: CASTTGPGYEQYF. CDR3 in DNA: TGCGCCAGCACGACAGGGCCCGGGTACGAGCAGTACTTC.